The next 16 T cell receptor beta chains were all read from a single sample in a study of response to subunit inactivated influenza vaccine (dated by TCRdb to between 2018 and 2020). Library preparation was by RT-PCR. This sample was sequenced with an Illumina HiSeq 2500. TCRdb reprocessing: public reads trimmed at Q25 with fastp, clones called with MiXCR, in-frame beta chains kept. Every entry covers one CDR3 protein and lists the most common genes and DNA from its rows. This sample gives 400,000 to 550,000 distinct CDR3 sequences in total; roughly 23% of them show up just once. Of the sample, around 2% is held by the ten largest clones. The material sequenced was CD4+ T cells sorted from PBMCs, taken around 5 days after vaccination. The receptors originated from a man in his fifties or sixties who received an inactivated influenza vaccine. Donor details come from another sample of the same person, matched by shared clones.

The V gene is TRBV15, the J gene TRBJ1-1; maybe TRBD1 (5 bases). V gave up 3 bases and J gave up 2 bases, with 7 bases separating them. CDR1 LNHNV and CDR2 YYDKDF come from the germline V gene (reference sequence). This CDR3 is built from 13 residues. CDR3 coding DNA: TGTGCCACCAGCAGGACAGTTAACACTGAAGCTTTCTTT. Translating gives CATSRTVNTEAFF. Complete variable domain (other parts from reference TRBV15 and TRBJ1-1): DAMVIQNPRYQVTQFGKPVTLSCSQTLNHNVMYWYQQKSSQAPKLLFHYYDKDFNNEADTPDNFQSRRPNTSFCFLDIRSPGLGDTAMYLCATSRTVNTEAFFGQGTRLTVV.

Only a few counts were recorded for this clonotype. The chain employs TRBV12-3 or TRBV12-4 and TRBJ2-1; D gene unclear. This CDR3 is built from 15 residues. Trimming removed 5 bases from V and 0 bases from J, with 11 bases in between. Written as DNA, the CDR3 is TGTGCCAGCAGTGGAGTAAGAGGCTCCTACAATGAGCAGTTCTTC. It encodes CASSGVRGSYNEQFF.

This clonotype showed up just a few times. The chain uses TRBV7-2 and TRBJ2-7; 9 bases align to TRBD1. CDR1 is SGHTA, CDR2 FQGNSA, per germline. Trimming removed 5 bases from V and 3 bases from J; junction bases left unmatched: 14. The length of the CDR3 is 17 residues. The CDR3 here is CASSLPGTGLGIYEQYF. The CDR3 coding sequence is TGTGCCAGCAGCCTCCCCGGGACAGGGCTTGGTATCTACGAGCAGTACTTC.

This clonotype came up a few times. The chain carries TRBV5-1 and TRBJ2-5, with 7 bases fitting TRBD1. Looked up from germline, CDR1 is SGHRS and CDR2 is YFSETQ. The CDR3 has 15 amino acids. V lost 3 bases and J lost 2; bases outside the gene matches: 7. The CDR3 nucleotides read TGCGCCAGCAGCTCAGAAACAGGGGTACAAGAGACCCAGTACTTC. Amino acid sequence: CASSSETGVQETQYF.

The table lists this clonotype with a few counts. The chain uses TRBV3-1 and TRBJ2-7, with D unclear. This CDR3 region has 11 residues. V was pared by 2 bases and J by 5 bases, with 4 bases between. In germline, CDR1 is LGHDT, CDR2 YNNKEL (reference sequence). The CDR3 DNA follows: TGTGCCAGCAGCCAACTAGACGAGCAGTACTTC. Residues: CASSQLDEQYF.

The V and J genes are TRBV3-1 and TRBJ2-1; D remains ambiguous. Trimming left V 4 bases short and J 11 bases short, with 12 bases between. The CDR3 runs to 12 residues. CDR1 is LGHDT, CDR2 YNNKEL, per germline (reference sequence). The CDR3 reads CASSRGVEKQFF. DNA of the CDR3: TGTGCCAGCAGCCGTGGGGTGGAAAAGCAGTTCTTC.

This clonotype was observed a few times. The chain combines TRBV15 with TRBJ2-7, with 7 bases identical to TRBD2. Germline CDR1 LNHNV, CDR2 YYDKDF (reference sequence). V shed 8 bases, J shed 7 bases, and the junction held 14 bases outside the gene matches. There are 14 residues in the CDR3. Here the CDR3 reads CATRTRDYSGEQYF. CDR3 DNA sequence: TGTGCCACCCGAACCCGGGACTACTCAGGGGAGCAGTACTTC.

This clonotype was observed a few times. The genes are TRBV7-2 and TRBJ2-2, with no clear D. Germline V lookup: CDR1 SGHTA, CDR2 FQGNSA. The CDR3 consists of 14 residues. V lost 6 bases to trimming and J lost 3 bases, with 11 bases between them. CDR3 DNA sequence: TGTGCCAGCAGACCTCTCGCGCACACCGGGGAGCTGTTTTTT. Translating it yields CASRPLAHTGELFF.

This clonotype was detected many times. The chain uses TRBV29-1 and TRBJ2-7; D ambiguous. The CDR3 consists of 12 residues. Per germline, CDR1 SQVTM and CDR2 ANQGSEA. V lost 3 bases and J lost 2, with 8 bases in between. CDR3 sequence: CSVEVNTYEQYF. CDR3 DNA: TGCAGCGTTGAGGTAAACACCTACGAGCAGTACTTC.

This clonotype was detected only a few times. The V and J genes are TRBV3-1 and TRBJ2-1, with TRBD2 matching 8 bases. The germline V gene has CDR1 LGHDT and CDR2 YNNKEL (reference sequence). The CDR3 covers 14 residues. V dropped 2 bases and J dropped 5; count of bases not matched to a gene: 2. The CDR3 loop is CASSQSGGDNEQFF. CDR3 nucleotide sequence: TGTGCCAGCAGCCAATCCGGGGGGGACAATGAGCAGTTCTTC.

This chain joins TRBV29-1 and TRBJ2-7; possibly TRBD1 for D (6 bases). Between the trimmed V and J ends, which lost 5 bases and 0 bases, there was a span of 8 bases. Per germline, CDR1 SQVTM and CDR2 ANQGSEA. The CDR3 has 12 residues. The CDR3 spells CSVRQASYEQYF. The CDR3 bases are TGCAGCGTTCGACAGGCCTCCTACGAGCAGTACTTC.

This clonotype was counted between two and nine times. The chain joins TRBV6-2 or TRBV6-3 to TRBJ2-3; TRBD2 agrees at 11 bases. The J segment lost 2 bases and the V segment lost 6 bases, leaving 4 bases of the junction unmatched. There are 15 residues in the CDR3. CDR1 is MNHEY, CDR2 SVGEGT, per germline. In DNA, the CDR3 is TGTGCCAGCAGACTAGCGGGAGAGTTCACAGATACGCAGTATTTT. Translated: CASRLAGEFTDTQYF.

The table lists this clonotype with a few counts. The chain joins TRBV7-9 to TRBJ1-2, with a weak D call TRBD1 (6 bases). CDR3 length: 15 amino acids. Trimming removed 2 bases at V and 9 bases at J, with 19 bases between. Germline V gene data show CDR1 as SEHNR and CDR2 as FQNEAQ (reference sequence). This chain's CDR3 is CASSLRAGAHDSYTF. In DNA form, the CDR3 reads TGTGCCAGCAGCTTACGGGCGGGGGCGCATGATAGCTACACCTTC.

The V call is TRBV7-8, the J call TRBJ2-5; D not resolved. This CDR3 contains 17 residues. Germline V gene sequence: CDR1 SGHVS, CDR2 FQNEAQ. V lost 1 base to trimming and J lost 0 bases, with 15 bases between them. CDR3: CASSLGLRRPHQETQYF. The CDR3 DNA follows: TGTGCCAGCAGCTTAGGCTTGAGGCGTCCTCACCAAGAGACCCAGTACTTC.

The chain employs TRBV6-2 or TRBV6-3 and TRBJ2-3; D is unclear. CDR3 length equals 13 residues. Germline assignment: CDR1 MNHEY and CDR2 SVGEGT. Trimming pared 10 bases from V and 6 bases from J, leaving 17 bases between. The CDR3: CATRPSPTDTQYF. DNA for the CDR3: TGTGCCACCCGACCGTCCCCCACGGATACGCAGTATTTT.

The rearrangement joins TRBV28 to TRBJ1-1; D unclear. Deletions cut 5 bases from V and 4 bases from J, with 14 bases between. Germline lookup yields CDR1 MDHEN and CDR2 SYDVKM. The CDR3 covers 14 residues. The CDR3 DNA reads TGTGCCAGCAGTCCCGACCTAGTTTCCACTGAAGCTTTCTTT. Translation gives CASSPDLVSTEAFF. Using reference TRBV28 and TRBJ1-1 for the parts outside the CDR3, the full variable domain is DVKVTQSSRYLVKRTGEKVFLECVQDMDHENMFWYRQDPGLGLRLIYFSYDVKMKEKGDIPEGYSVSREKKERFSLILESASTNQTSMYLCASSPDLVSTEAFFGQGTRLTVV.